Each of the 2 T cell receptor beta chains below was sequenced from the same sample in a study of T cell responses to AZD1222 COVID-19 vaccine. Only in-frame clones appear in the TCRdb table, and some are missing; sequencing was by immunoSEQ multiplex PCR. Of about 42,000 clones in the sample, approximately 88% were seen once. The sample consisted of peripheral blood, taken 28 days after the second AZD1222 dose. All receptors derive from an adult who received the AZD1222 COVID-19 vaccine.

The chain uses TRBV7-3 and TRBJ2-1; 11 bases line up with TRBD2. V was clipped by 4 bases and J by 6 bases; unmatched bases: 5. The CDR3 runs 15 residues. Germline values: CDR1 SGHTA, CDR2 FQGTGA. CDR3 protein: CASSYRLAGRNEQFF. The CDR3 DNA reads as TGTGCCAGCAGCTACAGACTAGCGGGGCGCAATGAGCAGTTCTTC.

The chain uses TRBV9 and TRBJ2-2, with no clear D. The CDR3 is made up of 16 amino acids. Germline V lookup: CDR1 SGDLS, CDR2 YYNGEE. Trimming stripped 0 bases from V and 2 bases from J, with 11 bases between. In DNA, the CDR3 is TGTGCCAGCAGCGTAGGAACTACCTTAAACACCGGGGAGCTGTTTTTT. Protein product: CASSVGTTLNTGELFF.